These T cell receptor beta chains were read from a single sample in a study of metastatic and nonmetastatic thyroid tumors. TCRdb used MiXCR to call clones anew from the PCR reads. The sample has around 50,000 clones; roughly 30% are singletons. The specimen sequenced was blood. These receptors were taken from a female donor with papillary thyroid cancer or a benign thyroid nodule (not recorded which). Some clones in this sample may be carry-over from other donors' samples. CDR3s include the opening cysteine and the closing phenylalanine or tryptophan. Fields, in order: V gene, J gene, CDR3 protein.

>TRBV19|TRBJ2-2
CAGRGAGELFF
>TRBV30|TRBJ1-2
CAWGRDWPFYGYTF
>TRBV5-1|TRBJ2-2
CASSLQGSTGELFF
>TRBV19|TRBJ2-1
CASSSLAGEQFF
>TRBV11-3|TRBJ1-1
CASSSTGVTEAFF
>TRBV6-5|TRBJ1-5
CASSSTGNSNQPQHF
>TRBV30|TRBJ1-6
CASYAGAGSPLHF
>TRBV6-2/TRBV6-3|TRBJ1-2
CASILRGGANGYTF
>TRBV19|TRBJ1-1
CASSMTENTEAFF
>TRBV28|TRBJ1-6
CASSPRTGGFNSPLHF
>TRBV5-1|TRBJ2-3
CASSIAERTDTQYF
>TRBV10-2|TRBJ2-3
CASCETSGSSFGTDTQYF
>TRBV12-3/TRBV12-4|TRBJ2-2
CASSIHLPGVSGELFF
>TRBV20-1|TRBJ2-6
CSARGGSGANVLTF
>TRBV6-1|TRBJ2-1
CASSELAGPYNEQFF
>TRBV6-1|TRBJ1-5
CASSESGGSNQPQHF
>TRBV6-1|TRBJ2-7
CASSHVTGGNEQYF
>TRBV4-2|TRBJ2-7
CASSQEGTAAYEQYF
>TRBV5-1|TRBJ2-1
CASSWAGGANNEQFF
>TRBV4-1|TRBJ1-1
CASSQERGTNAEAFF
>TRBV6-9|TRBJ2-1
CASSYSPLAGEYNEQFF
>TRBV20-1|TRBJ2-1
CSAGLVGEQFF
>TRBV5-1|TRBJ2-2
CASSLRVNTGELFF
>TRBV2|TRBJ2-1
CASGEPQGFYNEQFF
>TRBV11-2|TRBJ2-7
CASSAEAGQGFYEQYF
>TRBV7-2|TRBJ2-5
CASSPRGNQETQYF
>TRBV27|TRBJ2-2
CASSKEVGRRTGELFF
>TRBV20-1|TRBJ1-5
CSATRQAGKQPQHF
>TRBV7-2|TRBJ2-7
CASSVGGVGYEQHF
>TRBV3-1|TRBJ1-5
CASSPRGLWQPQHF
>TRBV10-1|TRBJ2-2
CASSELRGGPNTGELFF
>TRBV11-1|TRBJ1-1
CASGRQRNTEAFF
>TRBV9|TRBJ2-6
CASSVSGGGARTGANVLTF
>TRBV15|TRBJ1-5
CATRRETPNQPQHF
>TRBV6-6|TRBJ1-5
CASSYPLGEVNSNQPQHF
>TRBV5-5|TRBJ1-2
CASSLGTVRYGYTF
>TRBV28|TRBJ1-5
CASSRQDHSNQPQHF
>TRBV11-2|TRBJ2-1
CASSSARGSYNEQFF
>TRBV6-2/TRBV6-3|TRBJ1-5
CASSYGQGALQPQHF
>TRBV30|TRBJ2-7
CAWSVSSYEQYF
>TRBV5-1|TRBJ2-7
CASSRGLAGDGYEQYF
>TRBV6-1|TRBJ1-5
CASRQGGQPQHF
>TRBV2|TRBJ2-5
CASSEGAGGGETQYF
>TRBV6-1|TRBJ1-6
CASSDRDYSPLHF
>TRBV4-1|TRBJ1-5
CASSRTGTSNQPQHF
>TRBV6-2/TRBV6-3|TRBJ2-2
CASRTGGTGELFF
>TRBV6-2/TRBV6-3|TRBJ1-2
CASTPSGLYYYGYTF
>TRBV2|TRBJ2-5
CASSATGPGETQYF
>TRBV19|TRBJ1-5
CASSIGAQPQHF
>TRBV6-1|TRBJ2-7
CASTAATTYYEQYF
>TRBV19|TRBJ1-2
CASSLRGQGYGCTF
>TRBV6-1|TRBJ1-1
CASNRGRNTEAFF
>TRBV6-5|TRBJ2-7
CASSYWRGNEQYF
>TRBV12-3/TRBV12-4|TRBJ1-5
CASTPNSNQPQHF
>TRBV12-3/TRBV12-4|TRBJ2-3
CASSSSITDTQYF